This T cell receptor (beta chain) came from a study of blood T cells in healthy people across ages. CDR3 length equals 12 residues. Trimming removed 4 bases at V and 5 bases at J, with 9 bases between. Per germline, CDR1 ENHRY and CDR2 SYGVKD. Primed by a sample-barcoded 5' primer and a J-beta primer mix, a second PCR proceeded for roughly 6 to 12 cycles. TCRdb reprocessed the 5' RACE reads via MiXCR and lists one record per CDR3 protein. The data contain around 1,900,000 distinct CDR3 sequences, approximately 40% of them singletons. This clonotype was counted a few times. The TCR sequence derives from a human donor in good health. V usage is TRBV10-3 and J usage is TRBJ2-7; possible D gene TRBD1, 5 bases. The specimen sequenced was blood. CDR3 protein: CAISVRVNEQYF. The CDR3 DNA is TGTGCCATCAGTGTCAGGGTCAACGAGCAGTACTTC.